The 8 T cell receptor beta chains given below trace back to one sample, sequenced in a study of human T cells and chemical hapten exposure. TCRdb called the RACE reads again in MiXCR, with one record for every CDR3 protein. This sample has about 380,000 distinct CDR3 sequences, with more than 5% found just once. The time point denotes: patch test 2, 6 weeks after DPC sensitization. Treatment indicated: therapeutic diphenylcyclopropenone sensitization with weekly scalp DPC. Sequenced material: whole blood, taken in connection with sensitization to the hapten diphenylcyclopropenone (DPC). The source of these receptors is a young woman with alopecia areata. Some clones in this sample may be carry-over from other donors' samples.

The chain has TRBV9 and TRBJ2-7, with D tentatively TRBD1 (6 bases). Trimming removed 0 bases at V and 3 bases at J, with 16 bases between. The CDR3 sequence is 16 residues long. CDR1 is SGDLS, CDR2 YYNGEE, per germline. The chain's CDR3 is CASSVGGGLGDYEQYF. CDR3 bases: TGTGCCAGCAGCGTAGGAGGGGGTCTCGGGGACTACGAGCAGTACTTC.

This clonotype was seen many times. This chain connects TRBV12-3 or TRBV12-4 to TRBJ1-2, with TRBD1 matching 7 bases. Losses at the gene ends were 6 bases for V and 4 bases for J; bases not matched to a gene: 11. CDR3 length: 15 residues. The CDR3 here is CASSHTTGAGYGYTF. CDR3 nucleotides: TGTGCCAGCAGCCATACAACAGGGGCGGGCTATGGCTACACCTTC.

Note on this clonotype: Being one base from a much bigger clone, this may be a read error. The chain joins TRBV6-2 or TRBV6-3 to TRBJ2-2; 7 positions agree with TRBD1. Germline V gives CDR1 MNHEY, CDR2 SVGEGT. CDR3 length: 14 residues. CDR3 sequence: CAGSSTGMAGELFF. CDR3 bases: TGTGCCGGCAGTTCGACAGGGATGGCCGGGGAGCTGTTTTTT.

This clonotype has at least ten counts. The rearrangement joins TRBV25-1 to TRBJ1-1; no definite D call. The CDR3 covers 17 residues. The V gene lost 3 bases and the J gene lost 3 bases, with 20 bases spanning the gap. CDR1 and CDR2 (germline): MGHDK, SYGVNS. The CDR3, as DNA: TGTGCCAGCAGTGATCGAAGTGTTAGGGTTCTGGACACTGAAGCTTTCTTT. This sequence encodes CASSDRSVRVLDTEAFF. The whole variable domain, filled in from reference TRBV25-1 and TRBJ1-1, reads EADIYQTPRYLVIGTGKKITLECSQTMGHDKMYWYQQDPGMELHLIHYSYGVNSTEKGDLSSESTVSRIRTEHFPLTLESARPSHTSQYLCASSDRSVRVLDTEAFFGQGTRLTVV.

This clonotype was observed once. The CDR3 region has the DNA TGTGCCAGCAGGGGGGGAGCCGAGCAGTACTTC. Translated: CASRGGAEQYF. The V gene is TRBV25-1, the J gene TRBJ2-7; weak D call: TRBD2 (6 bases). V was clipped by 6 bases and J by 6 bases, with 9 bases between them. Germline V lookup: CDR1 MGHDK, CDR2 SYGVNS. The CDR3 runs 11 residues.

The table lists this clonotype with many counts. V gene TRBV2 combines with J gene TRBJ1-1; tentatively, D is TRBD1 (6 bases). The germline CDR1 and CDR2 sequences are SNHLY and FYNNEI. This CDR3 has 12 amino acids. CDR3 amino acids: CAGQQDFGEAFF. In DNA form, the CDR3 reads TGTGCGGGACAACAGGACTTCGGTGAAGCTTTCTTT.

This clonotype was recorded at least ten times. The chain links TRBV10-3 to TRBJ1-2; D is perhaps TRBD1 (5 bases). Germline CDR1 reads ENHRY; CDR2 reads SYGVKD. The CDR3 has 13 amino acids. Trimming took off 11 bases at V and 4 bases at J, with 17 bases between the two ends. CDR3 coding DNA: TGTGCCGCCGGGGGGTCGATGGGCTATGGCTACACCTTC. Translation: CAAGGSMGYGYTF.

This clonotype occurred a few times. The chain couples TRBV7-6 to TRBJ2-7; a weak D match, TRBD2 (6 bases). CDR1 SGHVS and CDR2 FNYEAQ come from the germline V gene. The CDR3 consists of 17 residues. Trimming removed 5 bases from V and 0 bases from J, with 20 bases in between. As DNA, the CDR3 is TGTGCCAGCAGCACTGGAGGGGTCAGGACAAGCTCCTACGAGCAGTACTTC. It translates to CASSTGGVRTSSYEQYF.